Sequencing of this T cell receptor (beta chain) was carried out in a study of identical twins. V lost 5 bases to trimming and J lost 1 base; unmatched junction nucleotides: 2. Germline V gene data show CDR1 as LNHNV and CDR2 as YYDKDF (reference sequence). The CDR3 has 15 amino acids. TCRdb passed the 5' RACE reads through MiXCR, listing each CDR3 protein once. The sample shows 450,000 to 650,000 distinct CDR3 sequences, about 15% of them seen only once. These data also formed part of another study, on yellow fever vaccine responses in identical twins.

The chain recombines TRBV15 with TRBJ2-3; the match to TRBD1 covers 11 bases. The receptor was isolated from a woman aged 18-29 years in good health. The source material was CD4+ T cells sorted from blood. The CDR3 coding sequence is TGTGCCACCAGCCGGACAGGGGGCGGCACAGATACGCAGTATTTT. Its protein is CATSRTGGGTDTQYF.